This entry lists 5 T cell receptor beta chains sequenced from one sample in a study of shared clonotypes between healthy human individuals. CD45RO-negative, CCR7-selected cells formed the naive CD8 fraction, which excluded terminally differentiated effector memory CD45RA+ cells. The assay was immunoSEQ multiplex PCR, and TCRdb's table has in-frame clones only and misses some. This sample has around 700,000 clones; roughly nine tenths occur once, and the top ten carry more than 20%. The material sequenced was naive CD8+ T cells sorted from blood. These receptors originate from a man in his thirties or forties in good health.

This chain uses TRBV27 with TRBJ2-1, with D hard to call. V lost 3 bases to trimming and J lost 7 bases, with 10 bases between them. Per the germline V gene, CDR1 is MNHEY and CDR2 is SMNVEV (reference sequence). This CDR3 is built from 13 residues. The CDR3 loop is CASSFPYGNEQFF. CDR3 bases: TGTGCCAGCAGTTTCCCGTACGGAAATGAGCAGTTCTTC.

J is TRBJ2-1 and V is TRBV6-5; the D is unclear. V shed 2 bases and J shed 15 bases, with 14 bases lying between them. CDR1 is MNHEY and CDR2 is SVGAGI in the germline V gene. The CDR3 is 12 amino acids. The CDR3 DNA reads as TGTGCCAGCAGTTACAAGGGTCCCGCGAGGTTCTTC. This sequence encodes CASSYKGPARFF.

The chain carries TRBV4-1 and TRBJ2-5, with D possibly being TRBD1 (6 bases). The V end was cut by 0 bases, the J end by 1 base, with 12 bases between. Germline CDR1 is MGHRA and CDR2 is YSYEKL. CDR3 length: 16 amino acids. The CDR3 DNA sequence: TGCGCCAGCAGCCAAGAAGAATCAGGGGTCCAAGAGACCCAGTACTTC. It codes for CASSQEESGVQETQYF.

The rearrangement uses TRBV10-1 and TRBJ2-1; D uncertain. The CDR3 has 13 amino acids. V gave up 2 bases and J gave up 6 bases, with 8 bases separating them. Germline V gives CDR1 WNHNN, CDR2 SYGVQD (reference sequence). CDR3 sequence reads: CASSEGQGNEQFF. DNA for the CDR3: TGCGCCAGCAGTGAGGGGCAAGGCAATGAGCAGTTCTTC.

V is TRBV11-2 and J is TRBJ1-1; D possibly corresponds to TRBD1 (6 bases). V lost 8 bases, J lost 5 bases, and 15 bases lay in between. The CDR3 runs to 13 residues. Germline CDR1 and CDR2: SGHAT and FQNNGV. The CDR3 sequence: CASLDSGGTEAFF. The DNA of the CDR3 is TGTGCCAGCCTGGACAGTGGTGGGACTGAAGCTTTCTTT. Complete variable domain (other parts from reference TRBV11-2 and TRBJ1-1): EAGVAQSPRYKIIEKRQSVAFWCNPISGHATLYWYQQILGQGPKLLIQFQNNGVVDDSQLPKDRFSAERLKGVDSTLKIQPAKLEDSAVYLCASLDSGGTEAFFGQGTRLTVV.